The source of this TCR beta chain is a study of cytomegalovirus exposure and HLA in healthy donors. Points from the study as a whole: When presence/absence was analysed, sequencing depth was taken to be roughly uniform across donors. In an earlier analysis, in some 600 donors, most V segments appeared productive either ~87% or ~30% of the time. Reportedly, fewer N-insertions than the approximately 600-donor mean appeared in an Asian-associated ancestry cluster in a later analysis.

Notes on this clone: What it recognizes is unknown.

The CDR3 is 14 residues long. The V end was cut by 6 bases, the J end by 7 bases, with 16 bases between. Germline V CDR1 and CDR2: MNHEY, SMNVEV (reference sequence). Vbeta (60) and Jbeta (13) primers were used in the PCR. The repertoire was sequenced with immunoSEQ multiplex PCR; TCRdb's copy has only in-frame clones and lacks some. Of about 160,000 clones in the sample, about 80% were seen once. Although they were nominally healthy when sampled, donors likely had unrecorded immune exposures. The sequencing input was PBMCs. The source of this sequence is a man aged 25 to 45 in good health and CMV-seronegative. The chain combines TRBV27 with TRBJ1-5; D is unresolved. The CDR3 sequence is CASSLTEGWQPQHF. CDR3 sequence (DNA): TGTGCCAGCAGCCTAACGGAGGGATGGCAGCCCCAGCATTTT.